These 19 T cell receptor beta chains were all obtained from the same sample, sequenced in a study of HIV-infected patients and healthy controls. 400 to 550 ng RNA was reverse transcribed with alpha and beta constant-region primers. Alpha and beta chain libraries were made separately by chain-specific third strand synthesis with multiplexing indices. Via MiXCR, TCRdb re-called the 5' RACE reads, giving one row per CDR3 protein. The profile shows about 15,000 distinct CDR3 sequences, approximately 7% of them singletons. The repertoire came from unfractionated whole blood and reflected all unsorted peripheral T cells. The sequenced material came from blood. The receptors derive from an adult in good health.

This clonotype was found many times. The chain employs TRBV4-3 and TRBJ2-1; D unresolved. The CDR3 totals 14 residues. Germline CDR1 and CDR2: LGHNA and YSLEER. The V gene lost 0 bases and the J gene lost 14 bases, with 17 bases spanning the gap. The CDR3 DNA follows: TGCGCCAGCAGCCAAGAGGTGGGCCCCTTGGGTGAGTTCTTC. The encoded protein is CASSQEVGPLGEFF.

This clonotype is medium-sized by share. The chain is built from TRBV4-2 and TRBJ2-7; no clear D. Between the trimmed V and J ends, which lost 4 bases and 11 bases, there was a span of 18 bases. Germline V lookup: CDR1 LGHNA, CDR2 YNFKEQ. The CDR3 length is 13 residues. CDR3 DNA: TGTGCCAGCAGCCGCCCCTCCCCTATCCGAAAGTACTTC. Its protein is CASSRPSPIRKYF.

V gene TRBV5-8 combines with J gene TRBJ2-1, with 14 bases matching TRBD2. Germline V gene data show CDR1 as SGHTS and CDR2 as YDEGEE. Trimming removed 5 bases from V and 4 bases from J; junction bases left unmatched: 5. The CDR3 has 16 residues. CDR3: CASSPGTSGRYNEQFF. As DNA, the CDR3 is TGTGCCAGCAGTCCTGGGACTAGCGGGAGATACAATGAGCAGTTCTTC.

This clonotype was detected ten times or more. This chain joins TRBV28 and TRBJ2-7; TRBD1 matches at 7 bases. Germline CDR1 MDHEN, CDR2 SYDVKM. This CDR3 has 15 residues. After removal of 5 bases from V and 0 bases from J, the junction contained 7 bases not matched to a gene. The CDR3 DNA reads as TGTGCCAGCAGTCTCGGACAGGTGATCTCCTACGAGCAGTACTTC. Translating gives CASSLGQVISYEQYF.

In its sample, this clonotype was seen many times. V gene TRBV28 combines with J gene TRBJ1-5; D call uncertain. V was cut by 2 bases and J by 4 bases, with 12 bases left in between. The germline V gene encodes CDR1 MDHEN and CDR2 SYDVKM. This CDR3 is built from 15 residues. CDR3 amino acids: CASSLSVGRNQPQHF. The CDR3 DNA is TGTGCCAGCAGTTTAAGTGTCGGGCGGAATCAGCCCCAGCATTTT.

This clonotype is categorized as medium-sized (0.01 to 0.1%). J is TRBJ1-1 and V is TRBV5-6; no clear D gene. This CDR3 contains 15 residues. Germline CDR1 is SGHDT and CDR2 is YYEEEE. V dropped 2 bases and J dropped 1 base, with 12 bases sitting between them. In nucleotides, the CDR3 is TGTGCCAGCAGCTTCCTGGCTCGAAAGAACACTGAAGCTTTCTTT. It is translated as CASSFLARKNTEAFF.

This clonotype has ten or more counts. V usage is TRBV7-9 and J usage is TRBJ2-5, with D possibly matching TRBD1 (6 bases). V was clipped by 6 bases and J by 1 base, with 18 bases between them. The V gene's germline CDR1 is SEHNR and CDR2 FQNEAQ (reference sequence). This CDR3 region has 16 residues. The CDR3 region has the DNA TGTGCCAGCAGGGGGTTGGGCAGGGGCTTCCAAGAGACCCAGTACTTC. It translates to CASRGLGRGFQETQYF.

This clonotype is termed medium-sized (0.01 to 0.1%). This rearrangement joins TRBV6-6 to TRBJ1-1; TRBD1 is a possible D gene (6 bases). The germline V gene has CDR1 MNHNY and CDR2 SVGAGI (reference sequence). The CDR3 length is 14 residues. Trimming left V 4 bases short and J 7 bases short, with 16 bases between. The CDR3 loop reads CASSWEGGPLEAFF. The CDR3 DNA reads TGTGCCAGCAGTTGGGAAGGGGGGCCACTTGAAGCTTTCTTT.

This clonotype was seen repeatedly, ten times or more. The CDR3 spells CASSSKSALVTQYF. CDR3 DNA: TGTGCCAGCAGCTCAAAATCCGCGTTGGTTACGCAGTATTTT. The chain combines TRBV7-6 with TRBJ2-3; D gene uncertain. V gave up 4 bases and J gave up 8 bases, with 16 bases separating them. Per germline, CDR1 SGHVS and CDR2 FNYEAQ. The CDR3 is 14 residues long.

This clonotype rates as medium-sized. J is TRBJ2-5 and V is TRBV7-9; D call uncertain. Germline-derived CDR1 and CDR2 are SEHNR and FQNEAQ (reference sequence). The CDR3 extends over 13 amino acids. V was pared by 3 bases and J by 1 base, with 6 bases between. CDR3 region: CASSFPTQETQYF. CDR3 bases: TGTGCCAGCAGCTTCCCGACCCAAGAGACCCAGTACTTC.

This clonotype was observed many times. This chain links TRBV4-1 with TRBJ2-7; TRBD1 aligns across 7 bases. V dropped 0 bases and J dropped 3; count of bases not matched to a gene: 8. CDR1 and CDR2 from the germline V gene are MGHRA and YSYEKL. This CDR3 has 16 residues. This CDR3 is CASSQDSGRGNYEQYF. CDR3 bases: TGCGCCAGCAGCCAAGACTCGGGCAGGGGGAACTACGAGCAGTACTTC.

V gene TRBV10-3 combines with J gene TRBJ1-2; D unresolved. V shed 3 bases and J shed 3 bases, with 8 bases lying between them. The CDR3 totals 13 residues. Germline CDR1 reads ENHRY; CDR2 reads SYGVKD. The CDR3 is CAISDPGHYGYTF. The CDR3 nucleotides read TGTGCCATCAGTGATCCAGGCCACTATGGCTACACCTTC.

This clonotype came up many times. The V call is TRBV4-1, the J call TRBJ2-7; 8 bases align to TRBD2. CDR3 size: 15 residues. The junction had 8 bases not matched to a gene; V was cut back by 4 bases and J by 3 bases. Per the germline V gene, CDR1 is MGHRA and CDR2 is YSYEKL. CDR3 in DNA: TGCGCCAGCAGCCCCGGGCGGGGGGCCCTCTACGAGCAGTACTTC. The encoded protein is CASSPGRGALYEQYF.

In its sample, this clonotype was seen many times. The rearrangement links TRBV19 to TRBJ2-3, with 9 bases lining up with TRBD1. V lost 1 base to trimming and J lost 4 bases; unmatched junction nucleotides: 0. The germline CDR1 and CDR2 sequences are LNHDA and SQIVND (reference sequence). The CDR3 runs 14 residues. CDR3 in amino acids: CASSIGQGADTQYF. The CDR3 coding sequence is TGTGCCAGTAGTATAGGACAGGGGGCAGATACGCAGTATTTT.

In its sample, this clonotype ranks as medium-sized (0.01 to 0.1%). The genes are TRBV7-6 and TRBJ2-1; no reliable D call. The CDR3 totals 18 residues. The V and J ends lost 0 bases and 7 bases respectively, with 22 bases between them. From germline, CDR1 is SGHVS and CDR2 FNYEAQ. The CDR3 loop reads CASSLANFKKLNMNEQFF. DNA of the CDR3: TGTGCCAGCAGCTTAGCGAATTTTAAGAAATTAAACATGAATGAGCAGTTCTTC.

This clonotype was counted at least ten times. The DNA of the CDR3 is TGCAGTGCTAGGTACGGCGGACGCTACGAGCAGTACTTC. This encodes CSARYGGRYEQYF. The chain links TRBV20-1 to TRBJ2-7; no firm D call. The CDR3 consists of 13 residues. The V end lost 3 bases, the J end lost 3 bases, and 12 bases lay between the germline ends. Germline loops: CDR1 DFQATT, CDR2 SNEGSKA (reference sequence).

This clonotype was detected ten times or more. The V and J genes are TRBV20-1 and TRBJ2-1; TRBD2 matches 8 bases. The CDR3 runs to 16 residues. The V gene's germline CDR1 is DFQATT and CDR2 SNEGSKA (reference sequence). The ends lost 2 bases at V and 0 bases at J; junction bases unmatched: 6. The chain's CDR3 is CSARWTSSSSYNEQFF. CDR3 nucleotide sequence: TGCAGTGCTAGATGGACTAGCTCGAGCTCCTACAATGAGCAGTTCTTC.

This clonotype was seen at least ten times. This rearrangement joins TRBV3-1 to TRBJ2-7; a weak D match, TRBD2 (6 bases). The CDR3 length is 15 residues. The germline V gene has CDR1 LGHDT and CDR2 YNNKEL (reference sequence). The V gene lost 4 bases and the J gene lost 2 bases, with 15 bases spanning the gap. The CDR3: CASSPTRTSTYEQYF. CDR3 DNA sequence: TGTGCCAGCAGCCCGACTAGGACTTCAACCTACGAGCAGTACTTC.

This clonotype is medium-sized by share. The chain links TRBV4-2 to TRBJ2-5, with 13 bases lining up with TRBD2. The CDR3 spans 17 residues. CDR1 is LGHNA and CDR2 is YNFKEQ in the germline V gene. V shed 2 bases and J 2 bases; nucleotides not matched to a gene: 5. The CDR3 reads CASSQRLAGGVQETQYF. The CDR3 DNA sequence: TGTGCCAGCAGCCAAAGACTAGCGGGGGGCGTACAAGAGACCCAGTACTTC.